Below are 29 T cell receptor beta chains sequenced from a single sample in a study of T cell responses to AZD1222 COVID-19 vaccine. This table comes from immunoSEQ multiplex PCR, and its TCRdb copy is limited to in-frame clones, with some not included. The sample gives approximately 150,000 clones, roughly 91% of which show up once; about 1.5% is in the top ten. Here the sequenced sample was peripheral blood, taken on day 0 of AZD1222 vaccination. The receptors shown here come from an adult in good health.

The CDR3 here is CASSLGQNNEQFF. The CDR3 region has the DNA TGTGCCAGCAGTTTGGGACAGAACAATGAGCAGTTCTTC. The chain joins TRBV12-3 or TRBV12-4 to TRBJ2-1, with 7 positions matching TRBD1. The CDR3 consists of 13 residues. V shed 3 bases and J 5 bases; nucleotides not matched to a gene: 1.

By frequency in the sample, this clone is medium-sized (0.01 to 0.1%). The chain employs TRBV19 and TRBJ2-1, with D unresolved. Germline assignment: CDR1 LNHDA and CDR2 SQIVND (reference sequence). V lost 1 base and J 5 bases, leaving 6 bases between the germline ends. The CDR3 is made up of 13 amino acids. The DNA of the CDR3 is TGTGCCAGTAGTATAGCAAGCAACAATGAGCAGTTCTTC. It yields the protein CASSIASNNEQFF.

The CDR3 DNA is TGTGCCAGCAGTTACTCGAAAGGCGAGCAGTACTTC. Protein sequence: CASSYSKGEQYF. The chain uses TRBV6-2 or TRBV6-3 and TRBJ2-7; D unresolved. V lost 0 bases and J 6 bases, leaving 6 bases between the germline ends. Looked up from germline, CDR1 is MNHEY and CDR2 is SVGEGT. The CDR3 runs 12 residues.

This clone appeared a few times. The chain is built from TRBV6-4 and TRBJ2-2, with 8 nucleotides matching TRBD1. With V trimmed by 0 bases and J by 6 bases, 0 bases remained unmatched. This CDR3 region has 14 residues. Germline loops: CDR1 MRHNA, CDR2 SNTAGT. The CDR3 coding sequence is TGTGCCAGCAGTGACTCACAGGGGGCCGGGGAGCTGTTTTTT. Translation gives CASSDSQGAGELFF.

This chain links TRBV4-3 with TRBJ2-4, with a weak D call TRBD1 (6 bases). Trimming took 0 bases from V and 9 from J, leaving 12 bases between them. CDR3 length equals 14 residues. CDR1 and CDR2 (germline): LGHNA, YSLEER. CDR3 DNA: TGCGCCAGCAGCCAAGATCAGGGGTCGAGCATTCAGTACTTC. It specifies CASSQDQGSSIQYF.

The gene calls are TRBV5-1 and TRBJ1-1; D may be TRBD1 (6 bases). The CDR3 has 13 residues. Germline V gene sequence: CDR1 SGHRS, CDR2 YFSETQ. With 2 bases removed from V and 3 bases from J, the gap between germline ends came to 8 bases. The CDR3 loop is CASSFKGDTEAFF. CDR3 coding DNA: TGCGCCAGCAGCTTTAAGGGGGACACTGAAGCTTTCTTT.

The genes are TRBV29-1 and TRBJ2-7; 12 bases are a match to TRBD1. In germline, CDR1 is SQVTM, CDR2 ANQGSEA. The CDR3 runs to 13 residues. With 4 bases clipped from V and 5 bases from J, the junction kept 3 bases outside the gene matches. The CDR3 here is CSVGGQGADEQYF. The CDR3 nucleotides read TGCAGCGTTGGGGGACAGGGGGCGGACGAGCAGTACTTC.

The gene calls are TRBV11-3 and TRBJ2-7; D not certain. CDR1 is SGHNT, CDR2 YENEEA, per germline. V was trimmed by 5 bases and J by 6 bases, leaving 14 bases between them. The CDR3 sequence is 13 residues long. The DNA for the CDR3 is TGTGCCAGCAGCATAGGGTCCAAAGGCGAGCAGTACTTC. The encoded protein is CASSIGSKGEQYF.

The chain links TRBV5-8 to TRBJ1-4; D remains unclear. Trimming took 0 bases from V and 0 from J, leaving 12 bases between them. This CDR3 is 17 amino acids long. Germline lookup yields CDR1 SGHTS and CDR2 YDEGEE. CDR3: CASSLDMPGATNEKLFF. Written as DNA, the CDR3 is TGTGCCAGCAGCTTGGACATGCCGGGCGCAACTAATGAAAAACTGTTTTTT. Full variable domain (remainder filled in from reference TRBV5-8 and TRBJ1-4): EAGVTQSPTHLIKTRGQQATLRCSPISGHTSVYWYQQALGLGLQFLLWYDEGEERNRGNFPPRFSGRQFPNYSSELNVNALELEDSALYLCASSLDMPGATNEKLFFGSGTQLSVL.

This chain links TRBV15 with TRBJ2-7; 7 bases fit TRBD1. Germline V gene lookup returns CDR1 LNHNV and CDR2 YYDKDF (reference sequence). The CDR3 runs 14 residues. The V segment lost 8 bases and the J segment 5 bases; nucleotides outside the gene matches: 12. As DNA, the CDR3 is TGTGCCACCTCCTCGAGACAGGGATCCGACGAGCAGTACTTC. Translation gives CATSSRQGSDEQYF.

The chain employs TRBV7-3 and TRBJ1-1; D gene uncertain. V lost 2 bases and J 1 base, leaving 5 bases between the germline ends. This CDR3 has 13 residues. Germline loops: CDR1 SGHTA, CDR2 FQGTGA. CDR3 DNA sequence: TGTGCCAGCAGCTTATGGTGGAACACTGAAGCTTTCTTT. Protein: CASSLWWNTEAFF.

The CDR3 DNA reads as TGTGCCAGCAGCTTAGAGTCAGTCATGAACACTGAAGCTTTCTTT. Translation: CASSLESVMNTEAFF. The V and J genes are TRBV11-3 and TRBJ1-1; D call uncertain. From germline, CDR1 is SGHNT and CDR2 YENEEA. V shed 0 bases and J shed 0 bases, with 8 bases lying between them. This CDR3 is built from 15 residues.

The gene calls are TRBV27 and TRBJ1-6, with D perhaps matching TRBD1 (6 bases). Germline V lookup: CDR1 MNHEY, CDR2 SMNVEV (reference sequence). Trimming took 8 bases from V and 1 from J, leaving 9 bases between them. CDR3 length: 14 amino acids. The CDR3 DNA sequence: TGTGCCAGCCAAGGGGGGTCCTATAATTCACCCCTCCACTTT. Protein: CASQGGSYNSPLHF.

By share of the sample, this clone is medium-sized. This chain uses TRBV7-9 with TRBJ1-1, with D uncertain. There are 14 residues in the CDR3. Germline values: CDR1 SEHNR, CDR2 FQNEAQ (reference sequence). Trimming left V 5 bases short and J 6 bases short, with 16 bases between. The CDR3 bases are TGTGCCAGCAGCAATAAAGCCCTAGACCCTGAAGCTTTCTTT. Translation gives CASSNKALDPEAFF.

The J gene is TRBJ2-1, the V gene TRBV6-6; either TRBD1 or TRBD2 may fit D (6 bases each). The CDR3 is made up of 15 amino acids. Trimming stripped 4 bases from V and 5 bases from J, with 15 bases between. From germline, CDR1 is MNHNY and CDR2 SVGAGI (reference sequence). Here the CDR3 DNA reads TGTGCCAGCAGTTTCGGGGGCCTCATGAACAATGAGCAGTTCTTC. Translating it yields CASSFGGLMNNEQFF.

V and J are TRBV3-1 (or the pseudogene TRBV3-2) and TRBJ1-1; D might be TRBD1 (6 bases). V was pared by 10 bases and J by 4 bases, with 16 bases between. Germline loops: CDR1 LGHDT, CDR2 YNNKEL (reference sequence). The CDR3 runs 13 residues. The CDR3: CAIFNRDITEAFF. The CDR3 DNA is TGTGCCATCTTTAACAGGGATATCACTGAAGCTTTCTTT.

This clone was recorded once. This chain uses TRBV12-3 or TRBV12-4 with TRBJ1-3; weak D call: TRBD1 (6 bases). V was trimmed by 3 bases and J by 7 bases, leaving 7 bases between them. The CDR3 extends over 12 amino acids. The DNA for the CDR3 is TGTGCCAGCAGTTTCCAGGGGAACACCATATATTTT. Its translation: CASSFQGNTIYF.

The genes are TRBV9 and TRBJ1-4; D is undetermined. The V end lost 3 bases, the J end lost 0 bases, and 9 bases lay between the germline ends. The CDR3 totals 15 residues. Germline V gives CDR1 SGDLS, CDR2 YYNGEE. The CDR3 protein is CASSGQEATNEKLFF. The CDR3 coding sequence is TGTGCCAGCAGCGGTCAGGAGGCAACTAATGAAAAACTGTTTTTT.

The chain uses TRBV10-3 and TRBJ2-6; 9 bases are a match to TRBD1. With 6 bases clipped from V and 0 bases from J, the junction kept 6 bases outside the gene matches. The CDR3 has 17 amino acids. Germline CDR1 reads ENHRY; CDR2 reads SYGVKD. CDR3 protein: CAISGDRAGSGANVLTF. CDR3 in DNA: TGTGCCATCAGCGGGGACAGGGCGGGCTCTGGGGCCAACGTCCTGACTTTC.

The chain couples TRBV5-1 to TRBJ1-1; D not resolved. With 2 bases removed from V and 2 bases from J, the gap between germline ends came to 10 bases. This CDR3 comprises 14 residues. CDR1 is SGHRS, CDR2 YFSETQ, per germline. CDR3 sequence: CASSFGMGNTEAFF. The CDR3 DNA reads TGCGCCAGCAGCTTCGGTATGGGTAACACTGAAGCTTTCTTT.

The chain combines TRBV19 with TRBJ1-2; 9 bases fit TRBD1. CDR3 length equals 15 residues. V shed 3 bases, J shed 4 bases, and the junction held 6 bases outside the gene matches. Germline V gene lookup returns CDR1 LNHDA and CDR2 SQIVND (reference sequence). The CDR3 loop is CASSIKTGGGYGYTF. The CDR3 coding sequence is TGTGCCAGTAGTATCAAGACAGGGGGAGGCTATGGCTACACCTTC.

The CDR3 sequence is CAQSISGRPSYEQYF. As DNA, the CDR3 is TGTGCCCAAAGCATTAGCGGGAGGCCCTCCTACGAGCAGTACTTC. The chain uses TRBV30 and TRBJ2-7, with TRBD2 identical over 10 bases. J gave up 0 bases and V 8 bases, and 10 bases lay outside the gene matches. CDR1 GTSNPN and CDR2 SVGIG come from the germline V gene (reference sequence). This CDR3 has 15 amino acids.

The rearrangement joins TRBV5-4 to TRBJ2-1; TRBD2 is a possible D gene (5 bases). CDR1 is SGHNT, CDR2 YYREEE, per germline (reference sequence). Trimming left V 2 bases short and J 6 bases short, with 9 bases between. The CDR3 is 13 residues long. CDR3 amino acids: CASSFERVNEQFF. The CDR3 DNA is TGTGCCAGCAGCTTCGAGAGGGTCAATGAGCAGTTCTTC.

This chain connects TRBV14 to TRBJ2-1, with 8 bases matching TRBD1. The germline gives CDR1 SGHDN, CDR2 FVKESK. Trimming took 5 bases from V and 8 from J; bases not matched to a gene: 5. This CDR3 region has 13 residues. In DNA, the CDR3 is TGTGCCAGCAGCTATACACAGGGGGATGAGCAGTTCTTC. Amino acids: CASSYTQGDEQFF.

The gene calls are TRBV3-1 (or the pseudogene TRBV3-2) and TRBJ2-7; 10 bases are a match to TRBD1. Germline trimming cut 6 bases from V and 3 bases from J; bases unmatched to any gene: 2. This CDR3 has 13 residues. Germline CDR1 LGHDT, CDR2 YNNKEL (reference sequence). The CDR3 spells CASRDRGIYEQYF. The CDR3, as DNA: TGTGCCAGCAGGGACAGGGGGATCTACGAGCAGTACTTC.

This chain links TRBV19 with TRBJ1-6; no firm D call. The CDR3 loop spans 15 amino acids. V lost 3 bases and J 8 bases, leaving 14 bases between the germline ends. Germline CDR1 is LNHDA and CDR2 is SQIVND (reference sequence). As DNA, the CDR3 is TGTGCCAGTAGTATGGCTCCTATTCTCGATTCACCCCTCCACTTT. Translation: CASSMAPILDSPLHF. Based on the CDR3 plus reference TRBV19 and TRBJ1-6, the full variable domain is DGGITQSPKYLFRKEGQNVTLSCEQNLNHDAMYWYRQDPGQGLRLIYYSQIVNDFQKGDIAEGYSVSREKKESFPLTVTSAQKNPTAFYLCASSMAPILDSPLHFGNGTRLTVT.

V is TRBV9 and J is TRBJ2-1; D call uncertain. The CDR3 length is 14 residues. The germline V and J ends were trimmed by 0 bases and 6 bases, with 10 bases remaining between them. Looked up from germline, CDR1 is SGDLS and CDR2 is YYNGEE. The DNA for the CDR3 is TGTGCCAGCAGCGTAGGTGGGCCCGCCAATGAGCAGTTCTTC. It specifies CASSVGGPANEQFF.

The CDR3 spells CASSHTAKNIQYF. Here the CDR3 DNA reads TGTGCCAGCAGCCACACTGCCAAAAACATTCAGTACTTC. The V call is TRBV12-3 or TRBV12-4, the J call TRBJ2-4, with D unclear. This CDR3 is built from 13 residues. V was pared by 6 bases and J by 1 base, with 7 bases between.

The chain employs TRBV10-2 and TRBJ2-4, with 9 bases identical to TRBD1. The CDR3 spans 15 residues. Germline-derived CDR1 and CDR2 are WSHSY and SAAADI. The junction had 1 base not matched to a gene; V was cut back by 4 bases and J by 0 bases. CDR3 protein: CASSGTGVAKNIQYF. The CDR3 DNA sequence: TGCGCCAGCAGTGGGACAGGGGTAGCCAAAAACATTCAGTACTTC.